The 16 T cell receptor beta chains presented below share a single source sample, sequenced in a study of cytomegalovirus exposure and HLA in healthy donors. Both 60 Vbeta primers and 13 Jbeta primers went into the PCR. Profiling relied on immunoSEQ multiplex PCR, and the TCRdb table lists in-frame clones only, not all of them. Recorded for this sample: approximately 50,000 clones. Sequenced input: PBMCs. The receptors originated from a male donor in good health and CMV-seropositive.

V gene TRBV6-6 combines with J gene TRBJ2-7; 7 bases are a match to TRBD1. Per germline, CDR1 MNHNY and CDR2 SVGAGI (reference sequence). CDR3 length: 13 residues. V shed 7 bases and J 1 base; nucleotides not matched to a gene: 4. The chain's CDR3 is CASNRQGSYEQYF. CDR3 in DNA: TGTGCCAGCAACCGACAGGGTTCCTACGAGCAGTACTTC.

The J gene is TRBJ1-2, the V gene TRBV7-9; D not resolved. The CDR3 length is 12 residues. Between the trimmed V and J ends, which lost 7 bases and 7 bases, there was a span of 13 bases. Germline CDR1 reads SEHNR; CDR2 reads FQNEAQ (reference sequence). The CDR3 loop reads CASTISSGGYTF. CDR3 DNA: TGTGCCAGCACCATCTCCTCAGGTGGCTACACCTTC. The full variable domain, with the rest looked up from reference TRBV7-9 and TRBJ1-2, is DTGVSQNPRHKITKRGQNVTFRCDPISEHNRLYWYRQTLGQGPEFLTYFQNEAQLEKSRLLSDRFSAERPKGSFSTLEIQRTEQGDSAMYLCASTISSGGYTFGSGTRLTVV.

The V call is TRBV10-1, the J call TRBJ2-7; D may be TRBD1 (6 bases). Germline CDR1 is WNHNN and CDR2 is SYGVQD (reference sequence). The V end lost 6 bases, the J end lost 1 base, and 19 bases lay between the germline ends. CDR3 length equals 16 residues. The CDR3 DNA follows: TGCGCCAGCAGGAGAGGGGTAGTGACAGGATCCTACGAGCAGTACTTC. This translates into CASRRGVVTGSYEQYF.

This CDR3 is CASIARQYNQPQHF. DNA for the CDR3: TGTGCCAGCATAGCCCGGCAGTACAATCAGCCCCAGCATTTT. The chain couples TRBV28 to TRBJ1-5, with D hard to call. Germline V gives CDR1 MDHEN, CDR2 SYDVKM. There are 14 residues in the CDR3. V was clipped by 7 bases and J by 3 bases, with 13 bases between them.

The chain links TRBV18 to TRBJ1-2, with unresolved D. The V gene's germline CDR1 is KGHSH and CDR2 LQKENI. The CDR3 is 16 amino acids. With 3 bases removed from V and 4 bases from J, the gap between germline ends came to 18 bases. CDR3 nucleotides: TGTGCCAGCTCACCGAGGGAGGGCAGACCGTTCTATGGCTACACCTTC. It encodes CASSPREGRPFYGYTF.

The chain carries TRBV5-6 and TRBJ1-6; 9 bases map to TRBD1. The germline gives CDR1 SGHDT, CDR2 YYEEEE. Germline trimming cut 0 bases from V and 9 bases from J; bases unmatched to any gene: 4. This CDR3 contains 15 residues. As DNA, the CDR3 is TGTGCCAGCAGCTTGGCGACAGGGGGAATTTCACCCCTCCACTTT. Encoded protein: CASSLATGGISPLHF.

V and J are TRBV19 and TRBJ1-2; 8 bases agree with TRBD1. CDR3 length equals 17 residues. V gave up 3 bases and J gave up 3 bases; unmatched junction bases: 12. Germline CDR1 reads LNHDA; CDR2 reads SQIVND (reference sequence). The DNA for the CDR3 is TGTGCCAGTAGTATCTCCACCGGACAGGGCGGATACTATGGCTACACCTTC. This translates into CASSISTGQGGYYGYTF.

The V and J genes are TRBV29-1 and TRBJ2-1, with TRBD1 matching 7 bases. The junction had 9 bases not matched to a gene; V was cut back by 5 bases and J by 5 bases. This CDR3 spans 14 amino acids. Looked up from germline, CDR1 is SQVTM and CDR2 is ANQGSEA. Written as DNA, the CDR3 is TGCAGCGTTTCGACAGGGATGGTCAACAATGAGCAGTTCTTC. Its protein is CSVSTGMVNNEQFF.

The V gene is TRBV6-5, the J gene TRBJ2-1; 9 bases map to TRBD1. This CDR3 is built from 15 residues. The germline CDR1 and CDR2 sequences are MNHEY and SVGAGI. J was trimmed by 4 bases and V by 5 bases; bases with no gene match: 6. In nucleotides, the CDR3 is TGTGCCAGCAGTCAAGGACAGGGGCCATACAATGAGCAGTTCTTC. This sequence encodes CASSQGQGPYNEQFF.

CDR3 bases: TGCGCCAGCAGCTTTGGATTAGGGGGCTCATCCTACGAGCAGTACTTC. It codes for CASSFGLGGSSYEQYF. The V call is TRBV5-1, the J call TRBJ2-5; 7 bases line up with TRBD1. The J call may be faulty, since TRBJ2-7 better matches the DNA end. This CDR3 region has 16 residues. The germline V gene encodes CDR1 SGHRS and CDR2 YFSETQ.

V and J are TRBV6-5 and TRBJ1-2; D remains unclear. The CDR3 is 15 residues long. V lost 6 bases and J lost 2, with 16 bases in between. Germline lookup yields CDR1 MNHEY and CDR2 SVGAGI. The CDR3 region has the DNA TGTGCCAGCAGACTCACCCGACAATTAAACTATGGCTACACCTTC. Translated, it gives CASRLTRQLNYGYTF.

The V gene is TRBV7-3, the J gene TRBJ2-2; D gene unclear. This CDR3 spans 13 amino acids. V was pared by 5 bases and J by 3 bases, with 7 bases between. The germline CDR1 and CDR2 sequences are SGHTA and FQGTGA. CDR3: CASSPRYTGELFF. CDR3 DNA: TGTGCCAGCAGCCCCCGGTACACCGGGGAGCTGTTTTTT.

The V gene is TRBV2, the J gene TRBJ2-7; D remains ambiguous. Trimming cost V 11 bases and J 0 bases, with 14 bases left between them. Germline V lookup: CDR1 SNHLY, CDR2 FYNNEI. The CDR3 has 13 amino acids. CDR3 sequence: CAGLGESSYEQYF. CDR3 in DNA: TGTGCCGGCTTGGGCGAAAGCTCCTACGAGCAGTACTTC.

CDR3 sequence (DNA): TGTGCCAGCGGGGCTTGGCGGGGTTACACCGGGGAGCTGTTTTTT. This codes for CASGAWRGYTGELFF. The genes are TRBV2 and TRBJ2-2; D possibly corresponds to TRBD2 (6 bases). Germline assignment: CDR1 SNHLY and CDR2 FYNNEI. The CDR3 spans 15 residues. V was trimmed by 8 bases and J by 3 bases, leaving 16 bases between them.

The chain recombines TRBV9 with TRBJ2-7; 7 bases map to TRBD1. J gave up 4 bases and V 4 bases, and 8 bases lay outside the gene matches. This CDR3 has 14 residues. In germline, CDR1 is SGDLS, CDR2 YYNGEE. The CDR3 region is CASSSGGQRYEQYF. CDR3 nucleotide sequence: TGTGCCAGCAGCTCAGGGGGACAGAGATACGAGCAGTACTTC. The whole variable domain, remainder taken from reference TRBV9 and TRBJ2-7, is DSGVTQTPKHLITATGQRVTLRCSPRSGDLSVYWYQQSLDQGLQFLIQYYNGEERAKGNILERFSAQQFPDLHSELNLSSLELGDSALYFCASSSGGQRYEQYFGPGTRLTVT.

The CDR3 protein is CASSLPGDTEAFF. The DNA of the CDR3 is TGTGCCAGCAGCTTACCCGGAGACACTGAAGCTTTCTTT. This rearrangement joins TRBV7-8 to TRBJ1-1; D remains ambiguous. CDR1 is SGHVS, CDR2 FQNEAQ, per germline. V lost 2 bases and J 3 bases, leaving 7 bases between the germline ends. The CDR3 runs 13 residues. The complete variable domain, with remaining parts taken from reference TRBV7-8 and TRBJ1-1, reads GAGVSQSPRYKVAKRGQDVALRCDPISGHVSLFWYQQALGQGPEFLTYFQNEAQLDKSGLPSDRFFAERPEGSVSTLKIQRTQQEDSAVYLCASSLPGDTEAFFGQGTRLTVV.